The 24 T cell receptor beta chains below all came from one sample that was sequenced in a study of blood T cells in healthy people across ages. Sample-barcoded 5' priming and a J-beta primer mix drove a second PCR of about 6 to 12 cycles. TCRdb used MiXCR to reprocess the 5' RACE reads, holding one entry per CDR3 protein. The data show under 2 million distinct CDR3 sequences, approximately 32% seen once. Sequenced: blood. The receptors were gathered from a young woman in good health.

The V call is TRBV7-2, the J call TRBJ1-1, with TRBD1 identical over 7 bases. The CDR3 has 14 amino acids. With V trimmed by 5 bases and J by 5 bases, 8 bases remained unmatched. The germline gives CDR1 SGHTA, CDR2 FQGNSA. Written as DNA, the CDR3 is TGTGCCAGCAGCACCCGACAGGGTTGGACTGAAGCTTTCTTT. Translating it yields CASSTRQGWTEAFF.

This clonotype has only a few counts. The rearrangement joins TRBV28 to TRBJ1-1; D not resolved. The ends were cut back, 5 bases at V and 4 bases at J, with 20 bases in the middle. The germline gives CDR1 MDHEN, CDR2 SYDVKM. CDR3 length equals 16 residues. CDR3 sequence reads: CASSPALRLLGTEAFF. The DNA for the CDR3 is TGTGCCAGCAGTCCCGCCCTACGTTTATTGGGCACTGAAGCTTTCTTT.

This clonotype was counted many times. This rearrangement joins TRBV6-2 or TRBV6-3 to TRBJ2-7, with a weak D call TRBD1 (5 bases). V was shortened by 2 bases and J by 7 bases, with 9 bases between the two germline ends. CDR1 and CDR2 (germline): MNHEY, SVGEGT. CDR3 length: 12 residues. The CDR3 region is CASSYTRQEQYF. The CDR3 DNA is TGTGCCAGCAGTTACACCCGACAGGAGCAGTACTTC.

The table lists this clonotype with many counts. The chain is built from TRBV6-6 and TRBJ1-1; D is unresolved. CDR3 length equals 13 residues. V was shortened by 0 bases and J by 4 bases, with 6 bases between the two germline ends. Looked up from germline, CDR1 is MNHNY and CDR2 is SVGAGI (reference sequence). The CDR3 reads CASSYSGGTEAFF. The CDR3, as DNA: TGTGCCAGCAGTTACTCCGGAGGCACTGAAGCTTTCTTT.

Ten or more counts support this clonotype. The chain combines TRBV7-9 with TRBJ2-7; weak D call: TRBD2 (5 bases). The germline CDR1 and CDR2 sequences are SEHNR and FQNEAQ (reference sequence). The CDR3 is 14 amino acids. Trimming shortened V by 2 bases and J by 1 base, and 9 bases separated the two germline ends. In DNA, the CDR3 is TGTGCCAGCAGCTTACGGGGAGAGTCCTACGAGCAGTACTTC. Protein: CASSLRGESYEQYF.

As to this clonotype: The junction and the germline gene differ at one end; a read error may be behind it. V and J are TRBV20-1 and TRBJ2-1; TRBD2 is a possible D gene (5 bases). Germline values: CDR1 DFQATT, CDR2 SNEGSKA (reference sequence). This CDR3 comprises 15 residues. Written as DNA, the CDR3 is TGCAGTGCTAGAGACGGGGATAGCTCCTACAGTGAGCAGTTCTTC. Its protein product is CSARDGDSSYSEQFF.

Concerning this clonotype: The germline gene is not matched at one end of the junction; a read error may be the cause. The chain recombines TRBV7-2 with TRBJ2-3, with 14 bases lining up with TRBD2. Germline V gene sequence: CDR1 SGHTA, CDR2 FQGNSA. This CDR3 spans 17 amino acids. In nucleotides, the CDR3 is TGTGCCAGCAGAAGACCGACTAGCGGGAGGGCAACAGATACGCGGTATTTT. This encodes CASRRPTSGRATDTRYF.

A few counts support this clonotype. This chain uses TRBV12-3 or TRBV12-4 with TRBJ2-3; possible D gene TRBD2, 7 bases. CDR3 length equals 13 residues. Trimming pared 8 bases from V and 5 bases from J, leaving 14 bases between. CDR3 nucleotides: TGTGCCAGCGACGAGGGGGGGGGAGATACGCAGTATTTT. As protein: CASDEGGGDTQYF.

The V gene is TRBV3-1, the J gene TRBJ2-1; possibly TRBD1 for D (5 bases). The CDR3 consists of 12 residues. Trimming stripped 2 bases from V and 9 bases from J, with 8 bases between. The germline V gene has CDR1 LGHDT and CDR2 YNNKEL (reference sequence). The CDR3 region is CASSQQGSEQFF. In DNA form, the CDR3 reads TGTGCCAGCAGCCAACAGGGTTCTGAGCAGTTCTTC.

The chain couples TRBV4-1 to TRBJ1-4, with a possible D match to TRBD1 (5 bases). The germline gives CDR1 MGHRA, CDR2 YSYEKL. Deletions cut 1 base from V and 0 bases from J, with 15 bases between. The CDR3 spans 18 residues. Here the CDR3 reads CASSQVQGTLATNEKLFF. CDR3 nucleotide sequence: TGCGCCAGCAGCCAAGTGCAGGGAACTTTAGCAACTAATGAAAAACTGTTTTTT.

Concerning this clonotype itself: A read error may explain this, as a much larger clone is one base away. V is TRBV5-4 and J is TRBJ1-2; D is unclear. The CDR3 covers 14 residues. Germline V gene data show CDR1 as SGHNT and CDR2 as YYREEE (reference sequence). The CDR3 coding sequence is TGTGCCAGCAGCTTGAGTACGGGCAACTATGGCCACACCTTC. It codes for CASSLSTGNYGHTF.

The gene calls are TRBV20-1 and TRBJ1-1, with TRBD1 matching over 8 bases. The J segment lost 5 bases and the V segment lost 4 bases, leaving 6 bases of the junction unmatched. Germline CDR1 DFQATT, CDR2 SNEGSKA (reference sequence). The CDR3 is made up of 13 amino acids. CDR3 region: CSAIRDRGTEAFF. The CDR3 nucleotides read TGCAGTGCTATCCGTGACAGGGGAACTGAAGCTTTCTTT.

This clonotype turned up a few times. The chain is built from TRBV4-1 and TRBJ1-1; D uncertain. CDR1 is MGHRA, CDR2 YSYEKL, per germline. The germline V and J ends were trimmed by 10 bases and 0 bases, with 18 bases remaining between them. This CDR3 is built from 15 residues. CDR3 region: CATELEEGMNTEAFF. CDR3 in DNA: TGCGCCACCGAGCTTGAAGAGGGAATGAACACTGAAGCTTTCTTT.

This clonotype was seen at least ten times. The junction does not match germline at one end; this may be a read error. The V and J genes are TRBV29-1 and TRBJ2-1; D is perhaps TRBD1 (6 bases). The CDR3 extends over 16 amino acids. Looked up from germline, CDR1 is SQVTM and CDR2 is ANQGSEA. The CDR3: CSVEVGHQKSYNEQFF. DNA for the CDR3: TGCAGCGTCGAAGTGGGACATCAAAAGTCCTACAATGAGCAGTTCTTC.

As concerns this clonotype: At one end, the junction sequence differs from germline, possibly due to a read error. The rearrangement links TRBV9 to TRBJ2-1; D is unclear. Germline-derived CDR1 and CDR2 are SGDLS and YYNGEE. The CDR3 length is 15 residues. DNA of the CDR3: TGTGCCAGCAGCTCAGACATGGCCGCCTACAATGAGCGGTTCTTC. Its protein product is CASSSDMAAYNERFF.

This clonotype was recorded a few times. J is TRBJ2-3 and V is TRBV2; 7 nucleotides line up with TRBD2. With 8 bases clipped from V and 2 bases from J, the junction kept 1 base outside the gene matches. Per germline, CDR1 SNHLY and CDR2 FYNNEI. The CDR3 contains 12 residues. CDR3 nucleotide sequence: TGTGCCAGCGGGACTATCACAGATACGCAGTATTTT. Translating it yields CASGTITDTQYF. Full variable domain (rest looked up from reference TRBV2 and TRBJ2-3): EPEVTQTPSHQVTQMGQEVILRCVPISNHLYFYWYRQILGQKVEFLVSFYNNEISEKSEIFDDQFSVERPDGSNFTLKIRSTKLEDSAMYFCASGTITDTQYFGPGTRLTVL.

The CDR3 sequence is CSARVLGDQYF. The CDR3 nucleotides are TGCAGTGCTAGAGTTCTGGGGGATCAGTACTTC. The rearrangement uses TRBV20-1 and TRBJ2-7, with D tentatively TRBD1 or TRBD2 (5 bases each). Germline CDR1 and CDR2: DFQATT and SNEGSKA (reference sequence). With 1 base removed from V and 10 bases from J, the gap between germline ends came to 11 bases. CDR3 length: 11 residues.

The chain employs TRBV5-6 and TRBJ1-2, with D tentatively TRBD1 (5 bases). V was trimmed by 6 bases and J by 7 bases, leaving 13 bases between them. Germline V lookup: CDR1 SGHDT, CDR2 YYEEEE. This CDR3 is 12 amino acids long. The CDR3 DNA reads TGTGCCAGCACCCAGGGAGGGGTTGGCTACACCTTC. This codes for CASTQGGVGYTF. The entire variable domain, with the rest obtained from reference TRBV5-6 and TRBJ1-2, is as follows: DAGVTQSPTHLIKTRGQQVTLRCSPKSGHDTVSWYQQALGQGPQFIFQYYEEEERQRGNFPDRFSGHQFPNYSSELNVNALLLGDSALYLCASTQGGVGYTFGSGTRLTVV.

The rearrangement joins TRBV28 to TRBJ2-1; a weak D match, TRBD1 (6 bases). V lost 6 bases and J lost 9, with 15 bases in between. CDR1 MDHEN and CDR2 SYDVKM come from the germline V gene. CDR3 length equals 13 residues. CDR3 region: CASSPDRYTEQFF. The CDR3 DNA reads TGTGCCAGCAGCCCCGACAGGTATACTGAGCAGTTCTTC.

The chain links TRBV3-1 to TRBJ2-3; 12 nucleotides align to TRBD1. Trimming removed 1 base from V and 1 base from J; junction bases left unmatched: 12. The CDR3 contains 20 residues. Germline V lookup: CDR1 LGHDT, CDR2 YNNKEL (reference sequence). The CDR3 region has the DNA TGTGCCAGCAGCCAAGTTCCGGGACAGGGGGCTATTTACGGCACAGATACGCAGTATTTT. Protein: CASSQVPGQGAIYGTDTQYF.

In this sample, this clonotype turned up a few times. The gene calls are TRBV20-1 and TRBJ1-5; 9 positions match TRBD1. CDR1 is DFQATT, CDR2 SNEGSKA, per germline (reference sequence). CDR3 length: 15 residues. V was clipped by 1 base and J by 2 bases; unmatched bases: 3. The DNA for the CDR3 is TGCAGTGCTAGAGCTGGGACAGGGCGCAATCAGCCCCAGCATTTT. It is translated as CSARAGTGRNQPQHF.

The chain links TRBV4-1 to TRBJ2-1, with no clear D. CDR1 is MGHRA and CDR2 is YSYEKL in the germline V gene. The CDR3 length is 14 residues. Trimming removed 4 bases at V and 10 bases at J, with 17 bases between. The CDR3 region has the DNA TGCGCCAGCAGCCCGTCGGCAAGCTCCTACGAGCAGTTCTTC. Its translation is CASSPSASSYEQFF.

This clonotype occurred a few times. V is TRBV29-1 and J is TRBJ2-2; no clear D gene. Germline loops: CDR1 SQVTM, CDR2 ANQGSEA. V lost 0 bases to trimming and J lost 3 bases, with 8 bases between them. There are 14 residues in the CDR3. CDR3: CSVEDRRDTGELFF. As DNA, the CDR3 is TGCAGCGTTGAAGATCGAAGGGACACCGGGGAGCTGTTTTTT.

The chain couples TRBV5-8 to TRBJ1-5; D is unresolved. Trimming shortened V by 2 bases and J by 2 bases, and 11 bases separated the two germline ends. CDR3 length equals 15 residues. Germline loops: CDR1 SGHTS, CDR2 YDEGEE. CDR3 amino acids: CASSFGELGNQPQHF. The CDR3 nucleotides are TGTGCCAGCAGCTTCGGGGAGTTGGGCAATCAGCCCCAGCATTTT.